Included here is one T cell receptor beta chain sequence, with context. Its antigen is unknown. This sample is drawn from a study of CD8 T cells in Susac syndrome. Random hexamers were used to reverse transcribe roughly 0.45 to 1 ug of RNA. TCRdb fed the immunoSEQ multiplex PCR reads into MiXCR, producing one record per CDR3 protein. Here the sample spans approximately 190,000 distinct CDR3 sequences, 95% being singletons. From blood CD8+ and CD4+ T cells, the TCR beta chain was sequenced. Study conclusions and caveats: Clonal expansion was present among Susac CD8+ cells. This expansion reached its peak in TEMRA cells and in active patients. Susac-specific public clones in total CD8+ repertoires numbered sixteen; in CD8+ TEMRA repertoires, they numbered roughly 5.

The sample comprised CD8+ T cells from PBMCs. This TCR was sampled from a human donor with Susac syndrome.

The CDR3 region is CASSQDRIEQFF. In DNA form, the CDR3 reads TGTGCCAGCAGCCAAGATCGTATTGAGCAGTTCTTC. This rearrangement joins TRBV14 to TRBJ2-1; D not resolved. The CDR3 consists of 12 residues. V lost 0 bases to trimming and J lost 9 bases, with 6 bases between them. Germline CDR1 reads SGHDN; CDR2 reads FVKESK.